This T cell receptor beta chain derives from a study of neurological immune-mediated disorders. Among the participants, healthy controls were blood bank volunteers in Maryland, USA. PBMCs stored at -80 C, numbering 2 million, were the origin of the unsorted libraries. Each TCR transcript was tagged with a 10-nucleotide random UMI during 5'RACE. A single record per CDR3 protein comes from TCRdb applying MiXCR to the 5' RACE reads. The repertoire holds 15,000 or so distinct CDR3 sequences, less than 25% seen once, with 20% to 25% in the top ten. This clonotype was found many times. Its target is unknown. Germline trimming cut 6 bases from V and 5 bases from J; bases unmatched to any gene: 12. There are 14 residues in the CDR3. Germline V gives CDR1 SQVTM, CDR2 ANQGSEA. Regarding the study as a whole: In HTLV-1-associated myelopathy, TCR clonal expansion was greatest, and in multiple sclerosis it was least, below healthy controls.

The source of this sequence is a middle-aged man in good health. V is TRBV29-1 and J is TRBJ1-1; 7 bases are shared with TRBD1. Sample: PBMCs. The CDR3 here is CSVTRQGGGTEAFF. CDR3 DNA sequence: TGCAGCGTGACCCGACAGGGTGGTGGGACTGAAGCTTTCTTT.